This paragraph reports one T cell receptor (beta chain). The target of this receptor is not known. No base qualities exist here, and no much larger clone lies one base off it. What this sample's time point label stands for: patch test 1, 2 weeks after DPC sensitization. The sample's treatment or condition label, in plain terms: therapeutic diphenylcyclopropenone sensitization with weekly scalp DPC. At every patch-test visit, the blood draw took place before the patch test was put on. Patients were eligible if aged 18 to 70, diagnosed with alopecia and judged suitable for DPC therapy, and pregnant patients were excluded. Unfractionated whole blood was collected in Tempus Blood RNA tubes, and total RNA was extracted from that blood. According to the germline V gene, CDR1 reads SQVTM and CDR2 reads ANQGSEA. The junction carries 21 bases between V and J, which are trimmed by 5 bases and 11 bases respectively. CDR3 length: 13 amino acids, cysteine to phenylalanine. Only CDR3 DNA is held: 39 bases, read in frame from base 1.

The data were taken from a study of human T cells and chemical hapten exposure (dated by TCRdb to the early 2020s). For context, the study as a whole: For sensitization, 2% DPC in acetone was applied to a roughly 2 cm by roughly 2 cm area of upper inner arm skin. About 30 alopecia patients provided blood for TCR sequencing at one to four time points (pre-sensitization, 2, 6 and 24 weeks). Libraries were pooled for sequencing, and per-sample TCR yields varied mainly because of small differences in library volumes within the pool. Throughout the approximately 26-week study period, patients were also given weekly therapeutic DPC doses on the scalp. The patient cohort, mostly female, included alopecia areata with under or over 50% scalp involvement, alopecia totalis and alopecia universalis. Patch testing was done on the upper back using Finn chambers containing 0.01% DPC, and results were scored after 6 days according to International Contact Dermatitis Research Group standards. This study followed changes in the peripheral blood TCR repertoire in vivo during primary and secondary sensitization of alopecia patients to the hapten diphenylcyclopropenone (DPC). Patient blood was sampled pre-sensitization (week 0) and at 2, 6 and about 24 weeks after DPC sensitization. The research as a whole found: No change with DPC sensitization was found in the number of TCRs above 1 in 1000 frequency, and no evidence of global repertoire structure alterations was found. Expanded TCRs formed significantly more large CDR3 similarity clusters than pre-sensitization or healthy control sets, consistent with antigen-driven responses. All patients had alopecia, a presumed autoimmune disease, so their immune response might differ from that of healthy individuals. After repeated subsampling, the strength of the expansion versus patch-test correlation and the threshold at which it became significant changed. Patch test score correlated positively with the number of PT1 expanded TCRs, reaching significance at thresholds 8, 16 and 32 but not at 4.

The library was prepared using RACE. Data came from a NextSeq 500. During library preparation, unique molecular identifiers were attached to individual cDNA molecules so that TCRs could be counted in a quantitative, reproducible way. Both TCR alpha and TCR beta chains were sequenced from each blood RNA sample. Processing in the source paper ran as follows. Samples had a median of approximately 93,000 TCRs, with a range from roughly 20,000 to 700,000. V, J and CDR3 annotation of the TCR reads was performed with the Decombinator software suite. To make PS versus PT1 abundance plots, every sample was subsampled to the same number of TCRs (28,000). TCRs were defined as expanded if absent before sensitization and observed at least eight times at the 2-week time point. TCRdb handled the public reads itself, with Q25 trimming in fastp and clone calling in MiXCR, and kept productive beta chains. Each CDR3 protein appears once, grouped with its most common genes and DNA. TCRdb, not the authors, supplied the V and J calls. The sample table shows 65,000 to 95,000 distinct CDR3 sequences, and about 12% are seen once. Roughly 3.6% of the sample belongs to the ten largest clones.

This specimen was whole blood, taken in connection with sensitization to the hapten diphenylcyclopropenone (DPC). This chain joins TRBV29-1 to TRBJ1-1; tentative D gene TRBD1, with 5 bases matching. This receptor was taken from a woman aged 55-69 years with alopecia areata. Some clones in this sample may be carry-over from other donors' samples. The nucleotide sequence is given as TGCAGCGTTCGGTTGCAGGGCGAATCGTCTGCTTTCTTT. It is translated as CSVRLQGESSAFF.